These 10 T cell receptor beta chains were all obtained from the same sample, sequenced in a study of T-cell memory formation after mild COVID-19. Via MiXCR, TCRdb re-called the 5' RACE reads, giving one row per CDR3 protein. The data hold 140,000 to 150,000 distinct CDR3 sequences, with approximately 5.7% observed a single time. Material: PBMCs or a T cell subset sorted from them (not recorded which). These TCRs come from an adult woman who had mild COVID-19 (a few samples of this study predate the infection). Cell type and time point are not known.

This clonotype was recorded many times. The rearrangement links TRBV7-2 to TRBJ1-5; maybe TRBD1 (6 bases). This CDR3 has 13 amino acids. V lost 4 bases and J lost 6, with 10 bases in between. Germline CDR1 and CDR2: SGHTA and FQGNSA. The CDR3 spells CASSSQDSQPQHF. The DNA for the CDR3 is TGTGCCAGCAGCTCCCAGGACAGTCAGCCCCAGCATTTT.

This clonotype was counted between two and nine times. CDR3 region: CASSLGTGEQFF. The CDR3 bases are TGTGCCAGCAGTTTAGGGACGGGTGAGCAGTTCTTC. V gene TRBV12-3 or TRBV12-4 combines with J gene TRBJ2-1; D is uncertain. There are 12 residues in the CDR3. The V end was cut by 1 base, the J end by 9 bases, with 7 bases between.

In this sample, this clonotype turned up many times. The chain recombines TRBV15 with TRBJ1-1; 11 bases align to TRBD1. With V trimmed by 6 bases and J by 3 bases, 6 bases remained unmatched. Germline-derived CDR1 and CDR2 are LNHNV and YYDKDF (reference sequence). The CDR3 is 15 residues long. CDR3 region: CATRRPGQGDTEAFF. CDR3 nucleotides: TGTGCCACCAGAAGACCGGGACAGGGGGACACTGAAGCTTTCTTT.

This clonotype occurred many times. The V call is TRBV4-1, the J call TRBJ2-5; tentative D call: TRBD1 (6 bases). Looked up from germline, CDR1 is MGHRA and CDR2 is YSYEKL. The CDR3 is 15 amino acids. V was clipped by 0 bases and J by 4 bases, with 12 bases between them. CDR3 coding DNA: TGCGCCAGCAGCCAAGATACAGGGCCGGGAGAGACCCAGTACTTC. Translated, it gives CASSQDTGPGETQYF.

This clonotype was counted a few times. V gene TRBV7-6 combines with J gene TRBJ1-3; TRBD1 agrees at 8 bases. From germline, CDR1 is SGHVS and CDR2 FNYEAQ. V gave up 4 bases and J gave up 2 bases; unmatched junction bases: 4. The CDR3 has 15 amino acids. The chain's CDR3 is CASSSGTGPGNTIYF. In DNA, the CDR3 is TGTGCCAGCAGCTCCGGGACAGGTCCTGGAAACACCATATATTTT.

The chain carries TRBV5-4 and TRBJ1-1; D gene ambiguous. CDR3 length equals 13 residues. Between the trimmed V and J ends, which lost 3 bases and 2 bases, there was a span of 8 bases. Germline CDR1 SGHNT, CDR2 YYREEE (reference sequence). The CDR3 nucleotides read TGTGCCAGCAGCTCGAGAGTTAACACTGAAGCTTTCTTT. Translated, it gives CASSSRVNTEAFF.

CDR3: CASSQERGRGSGTDTQYF. The CDR3, as DNA: TGCGCCAGCAGCCAAGAAAGGGGGCGCGGGAGTGGCACAGATACGCAGTATTTT. This chain uses TRBV4-3 with TRBJ2-3; D tentatively reads TRBD1 or TRBD2 (7 bases each). V was cut by 0 bases and J by 1 base, with 17 bases left in between. In germline, CDR1 is LGHNA, CDR2 YSLEER. This CDR3 is 18 amino acids long.

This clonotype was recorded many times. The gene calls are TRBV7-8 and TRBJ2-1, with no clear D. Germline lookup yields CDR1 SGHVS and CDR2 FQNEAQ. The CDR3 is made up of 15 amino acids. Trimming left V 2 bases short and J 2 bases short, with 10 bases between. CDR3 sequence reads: CASSLRRRPYNEQFF. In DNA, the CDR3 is TGTGCCAGCAGCTTACGGCGCAGACCCTACAATGAGCAGTTCTTC.

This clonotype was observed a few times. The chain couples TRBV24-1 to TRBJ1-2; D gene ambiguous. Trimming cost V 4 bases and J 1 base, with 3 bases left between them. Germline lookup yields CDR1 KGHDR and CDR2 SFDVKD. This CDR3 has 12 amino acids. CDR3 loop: CATSDRNYGYTF. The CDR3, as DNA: TGTGCCACCAGTGACCGTAACTATGGCTACACCTTC.

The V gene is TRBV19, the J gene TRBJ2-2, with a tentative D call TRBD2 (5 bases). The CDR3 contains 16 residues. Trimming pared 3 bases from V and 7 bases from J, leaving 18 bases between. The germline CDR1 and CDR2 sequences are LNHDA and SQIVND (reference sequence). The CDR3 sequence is CASSMVNRGYGGELFF. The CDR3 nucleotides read TGTGCCAGTAGTATGGTAAACCGGGGATACGGCGGGGAGCTGTTTTTT.